The 15 T cell receptor beta chains presented below share a single source sample, sequenced in a study of blood T cell repertoires in COVID-19. Clones were read by immunoSEQ multiplex PCR, and TCRdb kept only the in-frame ones, dropping some. The data show 45,000 to 55,000 clones, 89% seen once. Sequenced: peripheral blood. The receptor source for this set is a woman older than 75 with acute or convalescent COVID-19.

The gene calls are TRBV7-9 and TRBJ2-5; 7 positions match TRBD1. Germline loops: CDR1 SEHNR, CDR2 FQNEAQ (reference sequence). The J segment lost 5 bases and the V segment lost 5 bases, leaving 5 bases of the junction unmatched. The CDR3 is 13 residues long. The CDR3 loop is CASSHRGEETQYF. The CDR3 bases are TGTGCCAGCAGCCACAGGGGCGAGGAGACCCAGTACTTC.

The genes are TRBV7-2 and TRBJ2-7; D might be TRBD2 (5 bases). From germline, CDR1 is SGHTA and CDR2 FQGNSA. V was shortened by 5 bases and J by 7 bases, with 15 bases between the two germline ends. The CDR3 totals 13 residues. The CDR3 here is CASSPEGGLEQYV. The CDR3 nucleotides read TGTGCCAGCAGCCCCGAGGGTGGGTTAGAGCAGTACGTC.

The chain recombines TRBV6-2 or TRBV6-3 with TRBJ1-2; 7 bases match TRBD1. The CDR3 spans 14 residues. After removal of 2 bases from V and 4 bases from J, the junction contained 4 bases not matched to a gene. Germline V gene data show CDR1 as MNHEY and CDR2 as SVGEGT. The chain's CDR3 is CASSYPTGSYGYTF. DNA of the CDR3: TGTGCCAGCAGTTACCCGACAGGGTCCTATGGCTACACCTTC.

V usage is TRBV10-3 and J usage is TRBJ1-6, with D hard to call. Trimming removed 6 bases at V and 10 bases at J, with 13 bases between. CDR3 length: 13 amino acids. Germline V gives CDR1 ENHRY, CDR2 SYGVKD. The CDR3 DNA follows: TGTGCCATCAGGGCCGAATATTGGTCACCCCTCCACTTT. This translates into CAIRAEYWSPLHF.

The chain employs TRBV6-1 and TRBJ2-2, with 8 bases fitting TRBD2. V lost 3 bases, J lost 4 bases, and 7 bases stayed unmatched. Germline V gives CDR1 MNHNS, CDR2 SASEGT. There are 16 residues in the CDR3. The CDR3 here is CASSDWRGVSTGELFF. The CDR3 DNA sequence: TGTGCCAGCAGTGACTGGCGGGGGGTTTCCACCGGGGAGCTGTTTTTT.

The V call is TRBV5-1, the J call TRBJ1-4; no firm D call. Germline CDR1 is SGHRS and CDR2 is YFSETQ. Trimming cost V 0 bases and J 8 bases, with 11 bases left between them. The CDR3 sequence is 14 residues long. CDR3 sequence (DNA): TGCGCCAGCAGCTTGGACGGCCCGAGGGAAAAACTGTTTTTT. Protein sequence: CASSLDGPREKLFF.

The rearrangement links TRBV27 to TRBJ2-7; 7 nucleotides match TRBD1. The CDR3 has 15 amino acids. The germline gives CDR1 MNHEY, CDR2 SMNVEV (reference sequence). The J segment lost 4 bases and the V segment lost 10 bases, leaving 16 bases of the junction unmatched. The chain's CDR3 is CATQLEGAGIYEQYF. Here the CDR3 DNA reads TGTGCCACCCAGTTAGAGGGGGCCGGCATTTACGAGCAGTACTTC.

The rearrangement joins TRBV2 to TRBJ2-2; D remains unclear. The V gene lost 2 bases and the J gene lost 0 bases, with 13 bases spanning the gap. Germline CDR1 is SNHLY and CDR2 is FYNNEI. The CDR3 length is 17 residues. CDR3 nucleotides: TGTGCCAGCAGTGAATTCGTTTATGAGGCGAACACCGGGGAGCTGTTTTTT. It codes for CASSEFVYEANTGELFF.

This clone was recorded only once. The chain links TRBV5-1 to TRBJ2-5, with TRBD1 matching over 10 bases. Germline V gene sequence: CDR1 SGHRS, CDR2 YFSETQ. V dropped 4 bases and J dropped 5; count of bases not matched to a gene: 11. This CDR3 spans 16 amino acids. DNA of the CDR3: TGCGCCAGCAGCGCGGGGGACAGGGGCCTTCAGGAGACCCAGTACTTC. Residues: CASSAGDRGLQETQYF.

CDR3 DNA sequence: TGCGCCAGCAGCTGGGGGACAGCTCCATTGGGGAGTGAGCAGTTCTTC. As protein: CASSWGTAPLGSEQFF. The chain links TRBV5-1 to TRBJ2-1; 7 nucleotides match TRBD1. Germline trimming cut 3 bases from V and 9 bases from J; bases unmatched to any gene: 15. CDR3 length equals 16 residues. Germline CDR1 SGHRS, CDR2 YFSETQ.

The rearrangement joins TRBV5-5 to TRBJ1-2; 7 nucleotides agree with TRBD1. The CDR3 length is 13 residues. V dropped 6 bases and J dropped 3; count of bases not matched to a gene: 5. Looked up from germline, CDR1 is SGHKS and CDR2 is YYEKEE (reference sequence). DNA for the CDR3: TGTGCCAGCACCCTTGGGACAGACTATGGCTACACCTTC. Translated: CASTLGTDYGYTF.

This clone appeared once. The rearrangement joins TRBV6-6 to TRBJ2-7, with 8 bases fitting TRBD2. CDR3 length: 14 residues. V shed 7 bases, J shed 1 base, and the junction held 6 bases outside the gene matches. Per germline, CDR1 MNHNY and CDR2 SVGAGI (reference sequence). The CDR3 region has the DNA TGTGCCAGCAAATCGCGCGGGGGGTCCTACGAGCAGTACTTC. It translates to CASKSRGGSYEQYF.

The chain joins TRBV2 to TRBJ2-1; TRBD1 aligns across 8 bases. The J segment lost 1 base and the V segment lost 7 bases, leaving 9 bases of the junction unmatched. Germline V gene sequence: CDR1 SNHLY, CDR2 FYNNEI. The CDR3 sequence is 16 residues long. The CDR3 DNA is TGTGCCAGCACCCAAGACGGACAGGGATCCTACAATGAGCAGTTCTTC. This gives the protein CASTQDGQGSYNEQFF.

CDR3 DNA: TGTGCCAGCAGTCCCGACAGGGACAATCAGCCCCAGCATTTT. Residues: CASSPDRDNQPQHF. V and J are TRBV2 and TRBJ1-5; 7 bases align to TRBD1. The V segment lost 5 bases and the J segment 3 bases; nucleotides outside the gene matches: 4. The CDR3 has 14 residues. Germline V gene lookup returns CDR1 SNHLY and CDR2 FYNNEI. The full variable domain, rest sourced from reference TRBV2 and TRBJ1-5, is EPEVTQTPSHQVTQMGQEVILRCVPISNHLYFYWYRQILGQKVEFLVSFYNNEISEKSEIFDDQFSVERPDGSNFTLKIRSTKLEDSAMYFCASSPDRDNQPQHFGDGTRLSIL.

V usage is TRBV3-1 (or the pseudogene TRBV3-2) and J usage is TRBJ2-1; TRBD2 matches at 8 bases. The CDR3 has 13 amino acids. V dropped 4 bases and J dropped 10; count of bases not matched to a gene: 6. The V gene's germline CDR1 is LGHDT and CDR2 YNNKEL (reference sequence). The CDR3 DNA is TGTGCCAGCAGCCTCGGGGGGGGTAGGGAGCAGTTCTTC. Translating gives CASSLGGGREQFF.